The 22 T cell receptor beta chains presented below share a single source sample, sequenced in a study of blood T cell repertoires in COVID-19. Clones were read by immunoSEQ multiplex PCR, and TCRdb kept only the in-frame ones, dropping some. The sample consists of roughly 300,000 clones, 81% of them appearing once. Source material: peripheral blood. These receptors were taken from a woman aged 55-75 years with active or convalescent COVID-19.

The rearrangement joins TRBV5-8 to TRBJ2-2; tentatively, D is TRBD1 (6 bases). This CDR3 is built from 19 residues. Trimming removed 0 bases from V and 0 bases from J, with 18 bases in between. The germline V gene has CDR1 SGHTS and CDR2 YDEGEE. This chain's CDR3 is CASSLAGALITANTGELFF. In DNA form, the CDR3 reads TGTGCCAGCAGCTTGGCAGGGGCTCTCATCACCGCGAACACCGGGGAGCTGTTTTTT. Together with reference TRBV5-8 and TRBJ2-2, the CDR3 gives the full variable domain: EAGVTQSPTHLIKTRGQQATLRCSPISGHTSVYWYQQALGLGLQFLLWYDEGEERNRGNFPPRFSGRQFPNYSSELNVNALELEDSALYLCASSLAGALITANTGELFFGEGSRLTVL.

The V gene is TRBV7-8, the J gene TRBJ1-5; TRBD1 matches at 8 bases. The germline gives CDR1 SGHVS, CDR2 FQNEAQ. The CDR3 spans 16 residues. V dropped 4 bases and J dropped 2; count of bases not matched to a gene: 7. The chain's CDR3 is CASSSQTGEGNQPQHF. DNA of the CDR3: TGTGCCAGCAGCTCGCAGACAGGGGAGGGCAATCAGCCCCAGCATTTT. Using reference TRBV7-8 and TRBJ1-5 for the parts outside the CDR3, the full variable domain is GAGVSQSPRYKVAKRGQDVALRCDPISGHVSLFWYQQALGQGPEFLTYFQNEAQLDKSGLPSDRFFAERPEGSVSTLKIQRTQQEDSAVYLCASSSQTGEGNQPQHFGDGTRLSIL.

The CDR3 DNA reads as TGTGCCAGCAGCTTGAATCAGGGGGCTGACTATGGCTACACCTTC. It encodes CASSLNQGADYGYTF. The chain couples TRBV5-4 to TRBJ1-2; TRBD1 agrees at 8 bases. Germline-derived CDR1 and CDR2 are SGHNT and YYREEE (reference sequence). There are 15 residues in the CDR3. J was trimmed by 3 bases and V by 1 base; bases with no gene match: 5.

V usage is TRBV27 and J usage is TRBJ1-2; no clear D gene. In germline, CDR1 is MNHEY, CDR2 SMNVEV (reference sequence). CDR3 size: 13 residues. Trimming took off 3 bases at V and 7 bases at J, with 12 bases between the two ends. Here the CDR3 reads CASSFQWAGGYTF. Written as DNA, the CDR3 is TGTGCCAGCAGTTTTCAATGGGCAGGTGGCTACACCTTC.

The V call is TRBV5-1, the J call TRBJ2-7; 8 bases agree with TRBD1. The V segment lost 4 bases and the J segment 2 bases; nucleotides outside the gene matches: 5. The germline V gene encodes CDR1 SGHRS and CDR2 YFSETQ. CDR3 size: 14 residues. The CDR3 here is CASSTQGATYEQYF. Here the CDR3 DNA reads TGCGCCAGCAGCACGCAGGGGGCCACCTACGAGCAGTACTTC.

This clone was counted a few times. This chain links TRBV7-3 with TRBJ1-5, with a tentative D call TRBD1 (5 bases). The germline gives CDR1 SGHTA, CDR2 FQGTGA. CDR3 length: 17 amino acids. Between the trimmed V and J ends, which lost 1 base and 4 bases, there was a span of 17 bases. CDR3 sequence: CASSLIRPWGGNQPQHF. The DNA for the CDR3 is TGTGCCAGCAGCTTAATCCGTCCGTGGGGGGGAAATCAGCCCCAGCATTTT. Combining the CDR3 with reference TRBV7-3 and TRBJ1-5 gives the whole variable domain GAGVSQTPSNKVTEKGKYVELRCDPISGHTALYWYRQSLGQGPEFLIYFQGTGAADDSGLPNDRFFAVRPEGSVSTLKIQRTERGDSAVYLCASSLIRPWGGNQPQHFGDGTRLSIL.

The chain employs TRBV6-5 and TRBJ1-5; 9 bases line up with TRBD1. The CDR3 has 15 residues. After removal of 4 bases from V and 3 bases from J, the junction contained 4 bases not matched to a gene. CDR1 is MNHEY and CDR2 is SVGAGI in the germline V gene. The CDR3 DNA reads TGTGCCAGCAGTTCGGACAGGGGTAACAATCAGCCCCAGCATTTT. This encodes CASSSDRGNNQPQHF.

The DNA of the CDR3 is TGTGCCAGCAGCTCGGGGTTCTATGGCTACACCTTC. It encodes CASSSGFYGYTF. This chain links TRBV2 with TRBJ1-2; no definite D call. CDR3 length: 12 residues. The germline V and J ends were trimmed by 6 bases and 4 bases, with 9 bases remaining between them. Germline-derived CDR1 and CDR2 are SNHLY and FYNNEI.

This sequence joins TRBV28 and TRBJ1-2; no clear D. CDR3 size: 12 residues. Germline V lookup: CDR1 MDHEN, CDR2 SYDVKM. Deletions cut 5 bases from V and 6 bases from J, with 10 bases between. The CDR3 DNA reads as TGTGCCAGCAGTCGTAACACCGATGGCTACACCTTC. Amino acids: CASSRNTDGYTF.

The chain joins TRBV9 to TRBJ2-3; D perhaps matches TRBD2 (6 bases). Deletions cut 0 bases from V and 2 bases from J, with 13 bases between. The CDR3 runs to 16 residues. CDR1 is SGDLS and CDR2 is YYNGEE in the germline V gene. The CDR3 spells CASSVGRGGATDTQYF. The CDR3 nucleotides are TGTGCCAGCAGCGTAGGAAGGGGCGGGGCCACAGATACGCAGTATTTT.

This clone appeared a few times. This sequence joins TRBV4-1 and TRBJ1-1; 12 bases align to TRBD1. Germline V gene lookup returns CDR1 MGHRA and CDR2 YSYEKL. The J segment lost 6 bases and the V segment lost 8 bases, leaving 10 bases of the junction unmatched. CDR3 size: 15 residues. The CDR3 DNA is TGCGCCAGCGGGGACAGGGGGCGGATAGGGGCTGAAGCTTTCTTT. Its protein is CASGDRGRIGAEAFF.

The chain recombines TRBV5-3 with TRBJ2-3, with TRBD2 matching 7 bases. TRBV5-3 is an open reading frame whose function is uncertain. The CDR3 is made up of 15 amino acids. V lost 3 bases to trimming and J lost 6 bases; unmatched junction nucleotides: 10. The CDR3 nucleotides are TGTGCCAGAAGCTCAATACTAGCGCCGAGTGATACGCAGTATTTT. Its protein is CARSSILAPSDTQYF.

The CDR3 nucleotides read TGTGCCAGCAGCGACACAGGGGGCTACAATGAGCAGTTCTTC. Its translation is CASSDTGGYNEQFF. V usage is TRBV7-3 and J usage is TRBJ2-1; TRBD1 matches at 8 bases. V was pared by 5 bases and J by 3 bases, with 3 bases of the junction left unmatched. The CDR3 loop spans 14 amino acids. The germline V gene has CDR1 SGHTA and CDR2 FQGTGA.

The chain couples TRBV5-4 to TRBJ2-3, with 7 bases that match TRBD2. V was clipped by 3 bases and J by 6 bases; unmatched bases: 7. This CDR3 comprises 14 residues. Germline CDR1 and CDR2: SGHNT and YYREEE (reference sequence). CDR3 DNA: TGTGCCAGCAGCTCGGGTCTAGCGGTGGATACGCAGTATTTT. As protein: CASSSGLAVDTQYF.

The chain joins TRBV11-2 to TRBJ1-6, with 9 bases matching TRBD1. Germline V gene sequence: CDR1 SGHAT, CDR2 FQNNGV. The ends lost 3 bases at V and 10 bases at J; junction bases unmatched: 7. This CDR3 spans 15 amino acids. CDR3 bases: TGTGCCAGCAGCTTCCGGGGACAGGGCTCATCACCCCTCCACTTT. It specifies CASSFRGQGSSPLHF.

This chain joins TRBV19 and TRBJ2-7; 8 bases map to TRBD1. Trimming took 6 bases from V and 2 from J; bases not matched to a gene: 6. Germline CDR1 and CDR2: LNHDA and SQIVND (reference sequence). The CDR3 totals 14 residues. The CDR3 loop reads CASSWTGRTYEQYF. The CDR3 DNA reads TGTGCCAGTAGCTGGACAGGGAGGACCTACGAGCAGTACTTC.

This clone appeared a few times. The rearrangement uses TRBV7-2 and TRBJ2-7; 12 nucleotides agree with TRBD1. The ends lost 3 bases at V and 6 bases at J; junction bases unmatched: 6. The CDR3 totals 15 residues. Looked up from germline, CDR1 is SGHTA and CDR2 is FQGNSA. In nucleotides, the CDR3 is TGTGCCAGCAGCTTCTTGGGGACAGGGGGCGGCGAGCAGTACTTC. Amino acid sequence: CASSFLGTGGGEQYF.

This clone came up a few times. V is TRBV19 and J is TRBJ1-3; D perhaps matches TRBD1 (6 bases). V shed 5 bases and J shed 2 bases, with 19 bases lying between them. This CDR3 comprises 17 residues. CDR1 LNHDA and CDR2 SQIVND come from the germline V gene (reference sequence). This CDR3 reads CASSVTLQGTAGNTIYF. The CDR3 DNA reads TGTGCCAGTAGTGTGACGTTACAGGGCACGGCTGGAAACACCATATATTTT.

To note about this clone: The junction shows a germline mismatch at one end, possibly a read error. In DNA, the CDR3 is TGTGCTAGCAGCTTAGGGCACGGAGCGAACACCGGGGAGCTGTTTTTT. As protein: CASSLGHGANTGELFF. The chain joins TRBV7-7 to TRBJ2-2; D not certain. The V gene's germline CDR1 is SSHAT and CDR2 FNYEAQ (reference sequence). The CDR3 consists of 16 residues.

The chain uses TRBV28 and TRBJ2-1, with 10 bases lining up with TRBD2. The CDR3 sequence is 13 residues long. The V segment lost 10 bases and the J segment 7 bases; nucleotides outside the gene matches: 7. Germline loops: CDR1 MDHEN, CDR2 SYDVKM. CDR3 coding DNA: TGTGCCACTGGCGGGACTAGCGCAAATGAGCAGTTCTTC. Translating gives CATGGTSANEQFF.

This clone was counted only a few times. The chain carries TRBV29-1 and TRBJ2-7; 9 nucleotides line up with TRBD1. This CDR3 is 15 amino acids long. Trimming removed 0 bases from V and 3 bases from J; junction bases left unmatched: 6. Germline loops: CDR1 SQVTM, CDR2 ANQGSEA. CDR3 protein: CSVEEGQGQGYEQYF. CDR3 nucleotide sequence: TGCAGCGTTGAAGAGGGCCAGGGACAGGGCTACGAGCAGTACTTC.

This clone was observed once. This chain joins TRBV9 and TRBJ2-5, with TRBD2 as a possible D gene (6 bases). Germline CDR1 SGDLS, CDR2 YYNGEE. There are 15 residues in the CDR3. Between the trimmed V and J ends, which lost 3 bases and 2 bases, there was a span of 14 bases. For the CDR3, the DNA is TGTGCCAGCAGCGAACTCGGGGGTTCTCAAGAGACCCAGTACTTC. Its translation is CASSELGGSQETQYF.